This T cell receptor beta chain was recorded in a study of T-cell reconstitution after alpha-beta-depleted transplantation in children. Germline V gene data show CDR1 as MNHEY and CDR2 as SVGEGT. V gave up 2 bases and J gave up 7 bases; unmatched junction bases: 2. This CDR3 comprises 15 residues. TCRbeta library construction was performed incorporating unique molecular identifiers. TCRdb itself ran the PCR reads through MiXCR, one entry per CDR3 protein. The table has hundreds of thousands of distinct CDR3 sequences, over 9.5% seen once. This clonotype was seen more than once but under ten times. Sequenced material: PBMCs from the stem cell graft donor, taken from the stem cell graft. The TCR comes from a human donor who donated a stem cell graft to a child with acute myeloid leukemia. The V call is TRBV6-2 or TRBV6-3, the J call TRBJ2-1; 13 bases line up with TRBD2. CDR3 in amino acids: CASSYGTSGVNEQFF. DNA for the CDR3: TGTGCCAGCAGTTACGGGACTAGCGGGGTTAATGAGCAGTTCTTC.